The source of this TCR beta chain is a study of cytomegalovirus exposure and HLA in healthy donors. Study background: Across some 400 genotyped donors, around 82% landed in the Caucasian-associated ancestry cluster. Study outcomes and limitations: The likely explanation for a cluster of highly shared sequence variants was sequencing artifact.

Points on this clone: The antigen remains undetermined.

The PCR had 60 Vbeta and 13 Jbeta primers. Assay: immunoSEQ multiplex PCR; the TCRdb copy retains only in-frame clones and omits some. This table holds under 250,000 clones. Source material: PBMCs. This TCR derives from a girl aged 2 to 9 in good health and CMV-seropositive.

CDR3 DNA: TGTGCCAGCAGGCCCCCTGAGGACACTGAAGCTTTCTTT. Encoded protein: CASRPPEDTEAFF. The genes are TRBV6-5 and TRBJ1-1; unclear D gene. The V gene lost 6 bases and the J gene lost 3 bases, with 11 bases spanning the gap. Germline lookup yields CDR1 MNHEY and CDR2 SVGAGI. The CDR3 has 13 amino acids.